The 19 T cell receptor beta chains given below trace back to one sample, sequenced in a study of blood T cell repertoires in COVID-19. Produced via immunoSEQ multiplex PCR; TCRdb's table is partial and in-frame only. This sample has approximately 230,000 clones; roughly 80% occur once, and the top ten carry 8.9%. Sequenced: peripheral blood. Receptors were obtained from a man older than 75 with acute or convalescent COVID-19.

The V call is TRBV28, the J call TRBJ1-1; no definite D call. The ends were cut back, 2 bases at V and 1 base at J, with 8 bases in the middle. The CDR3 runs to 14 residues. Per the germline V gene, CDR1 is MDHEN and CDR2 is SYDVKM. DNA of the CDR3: TGTGCCAGCAGTTTACACAAAACGAACACTGAAGCTTTCTTT. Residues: CASSLHKTNTEAFF.

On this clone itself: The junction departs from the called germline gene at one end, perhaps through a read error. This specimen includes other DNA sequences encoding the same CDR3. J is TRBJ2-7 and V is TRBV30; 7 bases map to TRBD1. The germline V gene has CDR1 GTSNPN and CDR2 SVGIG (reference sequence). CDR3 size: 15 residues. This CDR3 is CAWSVSGQIRDEQYF. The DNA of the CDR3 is TGTGCCTGGAGTGTGTCGGGACAGATAAGGGACGAACAGTACTTC.

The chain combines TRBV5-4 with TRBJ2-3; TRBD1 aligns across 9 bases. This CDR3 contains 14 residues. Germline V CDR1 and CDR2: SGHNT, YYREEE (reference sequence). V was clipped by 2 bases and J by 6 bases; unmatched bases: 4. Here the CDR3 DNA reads TGTGCCAGCAGCTTCCGACAGGGGGTTGATACGCAGTATTTT. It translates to CASSFRQGVDTQYF.

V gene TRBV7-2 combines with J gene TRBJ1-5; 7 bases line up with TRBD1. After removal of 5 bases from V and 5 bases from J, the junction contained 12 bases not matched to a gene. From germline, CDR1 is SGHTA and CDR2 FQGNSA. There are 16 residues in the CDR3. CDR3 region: CASSPGPGQIHQPQHF. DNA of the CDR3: TGTGCCAGCAGCCCTGGACCGGGACAGATCCATCAGCCCCAGCATTTT.

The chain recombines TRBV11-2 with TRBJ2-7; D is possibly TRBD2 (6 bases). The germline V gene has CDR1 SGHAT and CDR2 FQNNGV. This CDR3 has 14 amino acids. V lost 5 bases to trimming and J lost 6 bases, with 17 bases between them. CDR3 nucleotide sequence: TGTGCCAGCAGCCCCGGAGGGGTAGCTGCCGAGCAGTACTTC. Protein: CASSPGGVAAEQYF.

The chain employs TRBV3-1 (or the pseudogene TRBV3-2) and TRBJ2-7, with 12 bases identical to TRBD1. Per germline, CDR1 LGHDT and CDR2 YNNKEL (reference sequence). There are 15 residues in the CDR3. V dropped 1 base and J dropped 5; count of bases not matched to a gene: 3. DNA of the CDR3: TGTGCCAGCAGCCAAGGGGGACAGGGGGCACACGAGCAGTACTTC. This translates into CASSQGGQGAHEQYF.

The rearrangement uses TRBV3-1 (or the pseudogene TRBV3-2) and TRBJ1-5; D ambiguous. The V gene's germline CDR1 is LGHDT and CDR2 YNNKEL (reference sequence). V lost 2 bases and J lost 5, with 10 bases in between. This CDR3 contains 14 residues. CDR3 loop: CASSQSSGHQPQHF. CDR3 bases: TGTGCCAGCAGCCAAAGTAGCGGCCATCAGCCCCAGCATTTT.

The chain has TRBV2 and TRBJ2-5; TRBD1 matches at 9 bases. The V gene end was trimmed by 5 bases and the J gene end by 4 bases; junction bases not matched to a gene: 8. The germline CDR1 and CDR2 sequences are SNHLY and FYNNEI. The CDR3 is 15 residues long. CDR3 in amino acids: CASSSNRGLRETQYF. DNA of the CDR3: TGTGCCAGCAGTTCTAACAGGGGGCTGAGAGAGACCCAGTACTTC.

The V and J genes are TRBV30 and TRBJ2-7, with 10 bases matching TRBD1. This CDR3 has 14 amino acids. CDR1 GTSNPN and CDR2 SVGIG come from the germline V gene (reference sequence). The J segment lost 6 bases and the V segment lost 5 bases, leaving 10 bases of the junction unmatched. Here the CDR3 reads CAWHPGQGLSEQYF. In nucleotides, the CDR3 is TGTGCCTGGCATCCGGGACAGGGGCTTTCCGAGCAGTACTTC. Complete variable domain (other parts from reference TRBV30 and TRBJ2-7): SQTIHQWPATLVQPVGSPLSLECTVEGTSNPNLYWYRQAAGRGLQLLFYSVGIGQISSEVPQNLSASRPQDRQFILSSKKLLLSDSGFYLCAWHPGQGLSEQYFGPGTRLTVT.

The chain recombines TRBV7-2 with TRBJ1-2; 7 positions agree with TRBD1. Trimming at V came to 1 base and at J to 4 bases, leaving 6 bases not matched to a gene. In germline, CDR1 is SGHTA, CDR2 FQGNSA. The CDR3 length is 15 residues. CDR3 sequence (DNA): TGTGCCAGCAGCTTAGGAGGGGGACAGATCTATGGCTACACCTTC. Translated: CASSLGGGQIYGYTF.

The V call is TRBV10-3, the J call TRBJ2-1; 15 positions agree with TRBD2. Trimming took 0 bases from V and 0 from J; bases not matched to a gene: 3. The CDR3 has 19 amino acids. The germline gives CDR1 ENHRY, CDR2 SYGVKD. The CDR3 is CAISESRTSGRVSYNEQFF. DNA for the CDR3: TGTGCCATCAGTGAGTCGAGGACTAGCGGGAGGGTCTCCTACAATGAGCAGTTCTTC.

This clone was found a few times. The CDR3 sequence is CAWVVTGELFF. Written as DNA, the CDR3 is TGTGCCTGGGTAGTTACCGGGGAGCTGTTTTTT. The chain links TRBV30 to TRBJ2-2; D remains unclear. V lost 5 bases to trimming and J lost 5 bases, with 6 bases between them. There are 11 residues in the CDR3. CDR1 GTSNPN and CDR2 SVGIG come from the germline V gene (reference sequence).

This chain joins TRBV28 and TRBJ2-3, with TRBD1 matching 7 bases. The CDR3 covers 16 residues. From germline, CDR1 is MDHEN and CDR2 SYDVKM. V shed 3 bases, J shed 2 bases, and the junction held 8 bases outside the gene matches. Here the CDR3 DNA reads TGTGCCAGCAGTTTCTACCCGGGACAGTACACAGATACGCAGTATTTT. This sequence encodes CASSFYPGQYTDTQYF.

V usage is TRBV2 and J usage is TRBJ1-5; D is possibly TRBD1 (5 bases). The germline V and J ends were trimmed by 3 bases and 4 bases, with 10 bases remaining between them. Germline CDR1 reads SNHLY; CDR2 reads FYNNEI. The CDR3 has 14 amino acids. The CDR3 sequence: CASSDRELNQPQHF. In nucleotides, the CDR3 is TGTGCCAGCAGTGACAGGGAACTTAATCAGCCCCAGCATTTT.

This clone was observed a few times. The CDR3 DNA reads TGTGCCAGCACGAGAGGTAACACTGAAGCTTTCTTT. It codes for CASTRGNTEAFF. The chain has TRBV6-5 and TRBJ1-1; no clear D. Trimming took 7 bases from V and 2 from J, leaving 8 bases between them. The germline V gene has CDR1 MNHEY and CDR2 SVGAGI. This CDR3 is 12 amino acids long.

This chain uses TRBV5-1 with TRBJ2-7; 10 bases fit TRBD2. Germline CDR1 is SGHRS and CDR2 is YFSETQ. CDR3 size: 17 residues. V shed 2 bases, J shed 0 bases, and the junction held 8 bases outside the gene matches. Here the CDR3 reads CASSFYESGRGSYEQYF. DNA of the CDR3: TGCGCCAGCAGCTTCTACGAGAGCGGGAGGGGCTCCTACGAGCAGTACTTC.

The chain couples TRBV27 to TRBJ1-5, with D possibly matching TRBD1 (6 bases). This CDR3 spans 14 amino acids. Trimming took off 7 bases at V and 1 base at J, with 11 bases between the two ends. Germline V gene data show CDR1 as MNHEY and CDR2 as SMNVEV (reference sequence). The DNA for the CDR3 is TGTGCCAGCAACCCGAGGGGGAGCAATCAGCCCCAGCATTTT. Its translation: CASNPRGSNQPQHF.

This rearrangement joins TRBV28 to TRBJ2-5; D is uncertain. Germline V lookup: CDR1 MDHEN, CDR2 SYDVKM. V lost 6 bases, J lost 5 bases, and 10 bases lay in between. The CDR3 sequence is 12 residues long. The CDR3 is CASSPFGETQYF. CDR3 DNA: TGTGCCAGCAGCCCCTTCGGGGAGACCCAGTACTTC.

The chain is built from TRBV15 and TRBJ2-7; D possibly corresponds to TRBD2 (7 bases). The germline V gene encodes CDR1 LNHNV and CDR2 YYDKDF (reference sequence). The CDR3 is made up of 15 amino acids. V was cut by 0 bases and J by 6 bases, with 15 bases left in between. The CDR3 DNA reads TGTGCCACCAGCAGAGACGGAGGGGGGGGCCGCGAGCAGTACTTC. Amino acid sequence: CATSRDGGGGREQYF.